This T cell receptor beta chain is from a study of CD8+CD57+ T cells in acquired aplastic anemia. Across the study: The DNA of sorted CD4+ and CD8+ cells averaged approximately 2.9 ug. CD4+ cell libraries from healthy donors averaged about 10 million reads.

According to the study, genomic DNA was the template for TCR beta VDJ and CDR3 profiling. One entry per CDR3 protein, called by TCRdb with MiXCR from the reads. The table includes about 180,000 distinct CDR3 sequences, around 45% detected once. V dropped 6 bases and J dropped 8; count of bases not matched to a gene: 3. The CDR3 totals 14 residues. From germline, CDR1 is ENHRY and CDR2 SYGVKD. For this clonotype: Its antigen is as yet unknown.

General study points: Patient and control CD8+ Simpson's diversity was not significantly different. Some 29 CD8+ CDR3 sequences were shared between patients and controls.

Sequencing used sorted CD4+, CD8+, or CD8+CD57+ T cells (not recorded which) from PBMCs. This TCR came from a human donor in good health. The V and J genes are TRBV10-3 and TRBJ1-6; 11 bases match TRBD1. CDR3 residues: CAISRGQGDSPLHF. The CDR3 DNA sequence: TGTGCCATCAGCCGGGGACAGGGGGATTCACCCCTCCACTTT.